This is a list of T cell receptor beta chains from one sample in a study of T cell repertoires in cytomegalovirus infection. TCRdb re-analysed the reads in MiXCR, keeping a single row per CDR3 protein. The sample has approximately 990,000 distinct CDR3 sequences; 30% to 40% are singletons. Their cognate antigens are unknown. The sample was cultured CD8+ T cells from PBMCs, taken from culture after CMV antigen stimulation. Every receptor here comes from a human donor in good health (CMV status not recorded). Some clones in this sample may be carry-over from other donors' samples. Each CDR3 is given with its conserved first and last residue. Fields, in order: V gene, J gene, clone size, D gene, CDR3 protein, CDR3 DNA. The D gene is left open where the match is weak. Size is stated for part of the rows, as once, few or many counts, or as a class when the clone is expanded.

>TRBV6-1|TRBJ2-7|.|TRBD1
CASSALDRAADEQYF
TGTGCCAGCAGTGCGCTCGACAGGGCGGCGGACGAGCAGTACTTC
>TRBV12-3/TRBV12-4|TRBJ1-2|few|.
CASGDSAHGYTF
TGTGCCAGTGGGGACTCCGCGCATGGCTACACCTTC
>TRBV6-1|TRBJ2-5|.|TRBD1
CASSGTGGEAQETQYF
TGTGCCAGCAGCGGGACAGGGGGCGAGGCCCAAGAGACCCAGTACTTC
>TRBV19|TRBJ2-4|.|.
CASSEQGDGAKNIQYF
TGTGCCAGTAGCGAACAGGGAGATGGTGCCAAAAACATTCAGTACTTC
>TRBV27|TRBJ1-5|.|TRBD1
CASNVQGAGNQPQHF
TGTGCCAGCAACGTACAGGGGGCCGGCAATCAGCCCCAGCATTTT
>TRBV20-1|TRBJ1-2|few|TRBD1
CSARTPGGSGYTF
TGCAGTGCTAGGACTCCAGGGGGCTCTGGCTACACCTTC
>TRBV27|TRBJ1-4|.|TRBD1
CASSSTGTGKQKLFF
TGTGCCAGCAGTTCCACCGGGACAGGGAAGCAAAAACTGTTTTTT
>TRBV19|TRBJ1-1|.|.
CASSFGQRTEAFF
TGTGCCAGTAGTTTCGGGCAACGGACTGAAGCTTTCTTT
>TRBV2|TRBJ1-1|few|.
CASSEGGSLGGTEAFF
TGTGCCAGCAGTGAGGGGGGTTCCTTGGGAGGCACTGAAGCTTTCTTT
>TRBV7-6|TRBJ2-5|few|TRBD2
CASRPRGGPQETQYF
TGTGCCAGCCGTCCACGGGGGGGGCCCCAAGAGACCCAGTACTTC
>TRBV7-9|TRBJ2-5|.|TRBD1
CASSDLRGQGETQYF
TGTGCCAGCAGCGACTTGAGGGGACAGGGGGAGACCCAGTACTTC